This T cell receptor (beta chain) was obtained from a study of graft-versus-host responses after intestinal transplantation. Whole-study context: Uniformly, recipients were administered anti-thymocyte globulin induction with subsequent tacrolimus and steroids for around 3 years. General study results and limits: Early post-transplant declines in HvG were associated with peak levels of circulating GvH clones. GvH clones were identified in recipient marrow, with some first appearing in ileum or blood.

Points on this clone: Its antigen is currently unknown.

The length of the CDR3 is 15 residues. Germline V gene lookup returns CDR1 SGHDT and CDR2 YYEEEE. V dropped 4 bases and J dropped 5; count of bases not matched to a gene: 7. Repertoires were generated with immunoSEQ multiplex PCR, while TCRdb's copy carries only in-frame clones and drops some. Among about 40,000 clones, roughly nine tenths were seen once, and the ten largest hold less than 3%. The receptor was isolated from a human patient who received an intestinal transplant, so some T cells may come from the graft donor. J is TRBJ2-5 and V is TRBV5-6; TRBD2 matches at 11 bases. This material consisted of PBMCs, taken around 320 days after intestinal transplant. The CDR3 region has the DNA TGTGCCAGCAGCCGCTCCCCTAGCGGGGGGGAGACCCAGTACTTC. It translates to CASSRSPSGGETQYF. Combining the CDR3 with reference TRBV5-6 and TRBJ2-5 gives the whole variable domain DAGVTQSPTHLIKTRGQQVTLRCSPKSGHDTVSWYQQALGQGPQFIFQYYEEEERQRGNFPDRFSGHQFPNYSSELNVNALLLGDSALYLCASSRSPSGGETQYFGPGTRLLVL.